This is a list of T cell receptor beta chains from one sample in a study of T cells expressing NK-cell markers. TCRdb re-called the 5' RACE reads, yielding one record per CDR3 amino acid sequence without DNA. This repertoire comprises over 150,000 distinct CDR3 sequences; its ten largest clones make up 30% to 45%. Sample: blood T cells: a sorted CD56 or NKG2C T cell subset, CD4+ or CD8+ T cells, or bulk PBMC T cells (not recorded which). These receptors were obtained from a woman between 45 and 60 years old in good health. CDR3s include the opening cysteine and the closing phenylalanine or tryptophan.

v_gene,j_gene,CDR3aa
TRBV20-1,TRBJ2-7,CSARDLSYEQYF
TRBV5-6,TRBJ2-7,CASSFVRSSPLAYEQYF
TRBV12-3/TRBV12-4,TRBJ2-4,CATQGGQNIQYF
TRBV29-1,TRBJ2-1,CSVVGGTDGRSYNEQFF
TRBV5-6,TRBJ2-7,CASSLNDRGGEQYF
TRBV6-5,TRBJ2-3,CASSPNSDYTDTQYF
TRBV25-1,TRBJ2-6,CASSEWGAGSGANVLTF
TRBV4-1,TRBJ2-1,CASSLRLAGGDNEQFF
TRBV6-5,TRBJ2-3,CASSYSGRGRITDTQYF
TRBV15,TRBJ2-1,CATSRDLPDYNEQFF
TRBV7-9,TRBJ1-1,CASSPGTGAEAFF
TRBV2,TRBJ2-3,CASSSNDGFRSTDTQYF
TRBV6-6,TRBJ2-1,CASSFLGAPGENEQFF
TRBV4-2,TRBJ2-5,CASSRAGETQYF
TRBV7-3,TRBJ2-3,CASSLLAHTDTQYF
TRBV7-2,TRBJ2-1,CASSLRLAGGGQFF
TRBV20-1,TRBJ2-1,CSARDNAGPGSNEQFF
TRBV20-1,TRBJ1-2,CSARDSNEPSWDYGYTF
TRBV13,TRBJ2-7,CASTISGRAYEQYF
TRBV27,TRBJ2-7,CASSFVGHSYEQYF
TRBV12-3/TRBV12-4,TRBJ2-1,CASRHRDYSPQGEQFF
TRBV9,TRBJ2-5,CASSPFGREAQETQYF
TRBV27,TRBJ1-1,CATSSWGDGNTEAFF
TRBV9,TRBJ1-1,CASAGLSTEAFF
TRBV5-1,TRBJ1-1,CASSSRGPSTEAFF
TRBV12-3/TRBV12-4,TRBJ1-5,CASSLGDRPMPQHF
TRBV7-2,TRBJ1-5,CASSSSPGANQPQHF
TRBV20-1,TRBJ2-5,CSARDPGFQETQYF
TRBV19,TRBJ2-1,CATRGLAGVDEQFF
TRBV29-1,TRBJ2-2,CSVDRDKETGELFF
TRBV10-3,TRBJ2-1,CAIRGGLTFYDEQFF
TRBV4-1,TRBJ2-2,CASSHDRFTGELFF
TRBV27,TRBJ2-3,CASHAMDGGYRTDTQYF
TRBV20-1,TRBJ2-3,CSARVHDYTDTQYF
TRBV4-1,TRBJ2-1,CASSQVGVAGGREQFF
TRBV6-4,TRBJ2-3,CASSDRPGGRGKDTQYF
TRBV7-6,TRBJ2-1,CASSWRAGVEDEQFF
TRBV5-4,TRBJ2-1,CASSRLSGSYNEQFF
TRBV15,TRBJ1-3,CATSTRRGVSGNTIYF
TRBV4-1,TRBJ2-2,CASSHDRETGELFF
TRBV29-1,TRBJ2-1,CSVEAGVPYNEQFF
TRBV12-3/TRBV12-4,TRBJ2-5,CASSLTGEETQYF
TRBV5-1,TRBJ2-2,CASSLGQSEVGELFF
TRBV25-1,TRBJ2-4,CASSEYISPENIQYF
TRBV20-1,TRBJ2-1,CSASPYGLEASGSSYNEQFF